The rows below give T cell receptor beta chains drawn from one sample of a study of blood T cell repertoires in COVID-19. Method: immunoSEQ multiplex PCR; TCRdb's copy keeps in-frame clones and lacks some. The sample has about 230,000 clones; about nine tenths are singletons. Sequencing was performed on peripheral blood. These receptors came from a woman aged 60-70 years with acute or convalescent COVID-19. CDR3s include the opening cysteine and the closing phenylalanine or tryptophan. Each record gives: clone size, J gene, D gene, CDR3 length, V gene, CDR3 protein, CDR3 DNA. D genes are given only for firm matches. The size entry is marked missing in some rows and otherwise reads once, few, many or a size class.

clone_size: NA; j_call: TRBJ1-4; d_call: NA; cdr3_length: 15; v_call: TRBV5-1; cdr3_aa: CASSFSRRSNEKLFF; cdr3_nt: TGCGCCAGCAGCTTTTCTCGTCGTAGTAATGAAAAACTGTTTTTT
clone_size: NA; j_call: TRBJ1-1; d_call: TRBD1; cdr3_length: 15; v_call: TRBV18; cdr3_aa: CASSPPRAGGSEAFF; cdr3_nt: TGTGCCAGCTCACCACCGAGGGCAGGGGGCTCTGAAGCTTTCTTT
clone_size: NA; j_call: TRBJ1-5; d_call: NA; cdr3_length: 14; v_call: TRBV7-8; cdr3_aa: CASSSGQHNQPQHF; cdr3_nt: TGTGCCAGCAGCTCCGGACAGCACAATCAGCCCCAGCATTTT
clone_size: NA; j_call: TRBJ1-2; d_call: TRBD1; cdr3_length: 15; v_call: TRBV11-2; cdr3_aa: CASSLVGQPAKGYTF; cdr3_nt: TGTGCCAGCAGCTTAGTGGGACAGCCTGCTAAGGGCTACACCTTC
clone_size: NA; j_call: TRBJ1-5; d_call: NA; cdr3_length: 14; v_call: TRBV6-2/TRBV6-3; cdr3_aa: CASSHLQGNQPQHF; cdr3_nt: TGTGCCAGCAGCCACCTCCAGGGCAATCAGCCCCAGCATTTT
clone_size: NA; j_call: TRBJ2-7; d_call: NA; cdr3_length: 14; v_call: TRBV7-6; cdr3_aa: CASSPGGTGYEQYF; cdr3_nt: TGTGCCAGCAGTCCTGGGGGGACGGGCTACGAGCAGTACTTC
clone_size: NA; j_call: TRBJ1-2; d_call: NA; cdr3_length: 12; v_call: TRBV12-3/TRBV12-4; cdr3_aa: CASSAQGNGYTF; cdr3_nt: TGTGCCAGCAGTGCTCAGGGAAATGGCTACACCTTC
clone_size: NA; j_call: TRBJ1-1; d_call: NA; cdr3_length: 14; v_call: TRBV29-1; cdr3_aa: CSVEDYSGNTEAFF; cdr3_nt: TGCAGCGTTGAAGACTATTCGGGGAACACTGAAGCTTTCTTT
clone_size: NA; j_call: TRBJ2-7; d_call: TRBD1; cdr3_length: 14; v_call: TRBV6-5; cdr3_aa: CASIGTGSSYEQYF; cdr3_nt: TGTGCCAGCATCGGGACAGGGAGCTCCTACGAGCAGTACTTC
clone_size: NA; j_call: TRBJ1-2; d_call: NA; cdr3_length: 13; v_call: TRBV10-1; cdr3_aa: CASSQGTNYGYTF; cdr3_nt: TGCGCCAGCAGCCAGGGAACTAACTATGGCTACACCTTC
clone_size: NA; j_call: TRBJ1-2; d_call: TRBD1; cdr3_length: 13; v_call: TRBV2; cdr3_aa: CASSPDRDYGYTF; cdr3_nt: TGTGCCAGCAGTCCCGACAGGGACTATGGCTACACCTTC
clone_size: once; j_call: TRBJ1-2; d_call: TRBD1; cdr3_length: 14; v_call: TRBV28; cdr3_aa: CASSFPGGAYGYTF; cdr3_nt: TGTGCCAGCAGTTTCCCAGGGGGCGCCTATGGCTACACCTTC
clone_size: NA; j_call: TRBJ1-1; d_call: NA; cdr3_length: 12; v_call: TRBV7-6; cdr3_aa: CASGQLNTEAFF; cdr3_nt: TGTGCCAGCGGACAGTTGAACACTGAAGCTTTCTTT
clone_size: NA; j_call: TRBJ1-4; d_call: NA; cdr3_length: 13; v_call: TRBV3-1/TRBV3-2; cdr3_aa: CASSQDRGGKLFF; cdr3_nt: TGTGCCAGCAGCCAAGATAGGGGCGGAAAACTGTTTTTT
clone_size: NA; j_call: TRBJ2-1; d_call: TRBD2; cdr3_length: 15; v_call: TRBV19; cdr3_aa: CASSSSGGAYNEQFF; cdr3_nt: TGTGCCAGTAGTAGTAGCGGGGGGGCCTACAATGAGCAGTTCTTC
clone_size: NA; j_call: TRBJ1-1; d_call: NA; cdr3_length: 13; v_call: TRBV30; cdr3_aa: CAWSFGGNTEAFF; cdr3_nt: TGTGCCTGGAGTTTTGGAGGGAACACTGAAGCTTTCTTT
clone_size: NA; j_call: TRBJ1-1; d_call: NA; cdr3_length: 16; v_call: TRBV6-5; cdr3_aa: CASSYRPQGGTSEAFF; cdr3_nt: TGTGCCAGCAGTTATAGGCCCCAGGGAGGAACCTCTGAAGCTTTCTTT
clone_size: NA; j_call: TRBJ2-4; d_call: NA; cdr3_length: 13; v_call: TRBV18; cdr3_aa: CASSPTVKNIQYF; cdr3_nt: TGTGCCAGCTCACCGACAGTCAAAAACATTCAGTACTTC
clone_size: once; j_call: TRBJ2-1; d_call: TRBD2; cdr3_length: 15; v_call: TRBV7-2; cdr3_aa: CASTLAGAISGEQFF; cdr3_nt: TGTGCCAGCACCCTAGCGGGAGCAATCAGCGGTGAGCAGTTCTTC
clone_size: NA; j_call: TRBJ2-7; d_call: NA; cdr3_length: 16; v_call: TRBV27; cdr3_aa: CASSFTSGVPLLEQYF; cdr3_nt: TGTGCCAGCAGTTTCACGTCGGGGGTTCCCCTTCTCGAGCAGTACTTC
clone_size: NA; j_call: TRBJ2-3; d_call: TRBD2; cdr3_length: 16; v_call: TRBV11-3; cdr3_aa: CASSFGTSGETDTQYF; cdr3_nt: TGTGCCAGCAGCTTTGGGACTAGCGGGGAGACAGATACGCAGTATTTT
clone_size: NA; j_call: TRBJ1-1; d_call: NA; cdr3_length: 14; v_call: TRBV28; cdr3_aa: CASSLGPAQAVAFF; cdr3_nt: TGTGCCAGCAGTTTAGGGCCGGCTCAAGCTGTAGCTTTCTTT
clone_size: NA; j_call: TRBJ1-3; d_call: NA; cdr3_length: 13; v_call: TRBV19; cdr3_aa: CASHFHSGNTIYF; cdr3_nt: TGTGCCAGTCACTTTCATTCGGGAAACACCATATATTTT
clone_size: NA; j_call: TRBJ2-1; d_call: TRBD1; cdr3_length: 15; v_call: TRBV5-1; cdr3_aa: CASSYGQGGPNEQFF; cdr3_nt: TGCGCCAGCAGCTACGGACAGGGTGGCCCCAATGAGCAGTTCTTC
clone_size: NA; j_call: TRBJ2-1; d_call: TRBD2; cdr3_length: 16; v_call: TRBV19; cdr3_aa: CASGRGFRGLDNEQFF; cdr3_nt: TGTGCCAGCGGGCGGGGGTTCCGTGGCCTTGACAATGAGCAGTTCTTC
clone_size: NA; j_call: TRBJ1-1; d_call: NA; cdr3_length: 15; v_call: TRBV7-2; cdr3_aa: CASSPLVGVRTEAFF; cdr3_nt: TGTGCCAGCAGCCCTTTGGTAGGGGTGCGGACTGAAGCTTTCTTT